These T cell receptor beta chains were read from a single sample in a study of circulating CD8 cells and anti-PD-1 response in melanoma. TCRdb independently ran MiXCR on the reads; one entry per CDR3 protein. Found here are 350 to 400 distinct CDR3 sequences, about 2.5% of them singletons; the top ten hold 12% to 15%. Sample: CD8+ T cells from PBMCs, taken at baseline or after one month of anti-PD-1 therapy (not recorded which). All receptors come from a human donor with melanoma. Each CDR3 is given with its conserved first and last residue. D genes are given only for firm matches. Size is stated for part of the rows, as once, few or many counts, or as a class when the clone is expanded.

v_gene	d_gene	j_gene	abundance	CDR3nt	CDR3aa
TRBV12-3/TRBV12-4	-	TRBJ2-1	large	TGTGCCAGCAGTCCGGGTCACAATGAGCAGTTCTTC	CASSPGHNEQFF
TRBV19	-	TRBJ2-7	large	TGTGCCAGTAGTATAGTCGGCGGCTCCTACGAGCAGTACTTC	CASSIVGGSYEQYF
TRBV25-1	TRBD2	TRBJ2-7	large	TGTGCCAGCAGTGCGCCGCCACGTCTAGCGGGAGTCGGGTCCTACGAGCAGTACTTC	CASSAPPRLAGVGSYEQYF
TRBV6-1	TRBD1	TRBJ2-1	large	TGTGCCAGCAACCCACGGGGACAGGCCGAGTTAAGCTCCTACAATGAGCAGTTCTTC	CASNPRGQAELSSYNEQFF
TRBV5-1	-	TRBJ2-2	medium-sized	TGCGCCAGCAGCCCTGGATCTTACACCGGGGAGCTGTTTTTT	CASSPGSYTGELFF
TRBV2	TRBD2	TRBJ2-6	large	TGTGCCAGCATCGGGAGGGCAGGTAGCTCTGGGGCCAACGTCCTGACTTTC	CASIGRAGSSGANVLTF
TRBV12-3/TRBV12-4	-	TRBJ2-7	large	TGTGCCAGCAGTCCCTATTACGAGCAGTACTTC	CASSPYYEQYF
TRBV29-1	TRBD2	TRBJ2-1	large	TGCAGCGTTGAACCGACTAGCGGGAGCTCCTACAATGAGCAGTTCTTC	CSVEPTSGSSYNEQFF
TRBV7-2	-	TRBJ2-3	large	TGTGCCAGCAGCTCATCGCCTGCCCCCACAGATACGCAGTATTTT	CASSSSPAPTDTQYF
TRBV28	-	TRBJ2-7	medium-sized	TGTGCCAGCAAACCGGAGGGTTTCGAGCAGTACTTC	CASKPEGFEQYF
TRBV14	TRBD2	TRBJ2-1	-	TGTGCCAGCAGCCAAGAGGGGGTAGCGGGAGTTCGCAATGAGCAGTTCTTC	CASSQEGVAGVRNEQFF
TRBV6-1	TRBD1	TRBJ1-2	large	TGTGCCAGCAGTGGGGGGACAGAACCTTTTGATGGCTACACCTTC	CASSGGTEPFDGYTF
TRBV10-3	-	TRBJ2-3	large	TGTGCCATCAGTGAGTCTAGGGGGAGCGGCGCAGATACGCAGTATTTT	CAISESRGSGADTQYF
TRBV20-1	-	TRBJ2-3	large	TGCAGTGCTAGAGGGGATCAGCACTACACAGATACGCAGTATTTT	CSARGDQHYTDTQYF
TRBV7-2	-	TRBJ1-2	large	TGTGCCAGCAGTTCCGGGGTGAACTATGGCTACACCTTC	CASSSGVNYGYTF
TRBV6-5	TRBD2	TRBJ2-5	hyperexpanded	TGTGCCAGCAGCACCTCGACTAGCGGGGGGGAAGAGACCCAGTACTTC	CASSTSTSGGEETQYF
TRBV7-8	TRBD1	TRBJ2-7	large	TGTGCCAGCAGCTTCGACAGGGATGGTTCCTACGAGCAGTACTTC	CASSFDRDGSYEQYF
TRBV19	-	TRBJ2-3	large	TGTGCCAGTAGTCCAGGCCAGGATACGCAGTATTTT	CASSPGQDTQYF
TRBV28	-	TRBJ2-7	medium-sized	TGTGCCACCCACGGACCGACCGGTTACGAGCAGTACTTC	CATHGPTGYEQYF
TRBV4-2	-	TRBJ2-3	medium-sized	TGTGCCAGCAGCCAAGATGGACAACCCACAGATACGCAGTATTTT	CASSQDGQPTDTQYF
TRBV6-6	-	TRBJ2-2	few	TGTGCCAGCAGCCCGAAGACAGCCTGGAACACCGGGGAGCTGTTTTTT	CASSPKTAWNTGELFF
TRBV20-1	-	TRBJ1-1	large	TGCAGTGCTAGAGTTGGGGACACTGAAGCTTTCTTT	CSARVGDTEAFF
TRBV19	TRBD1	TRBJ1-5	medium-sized	TGTGCCAGTAGTAACACAGGGGGCCCGGAGATCCAGCATTTT	CASSNTGGPEIQHF
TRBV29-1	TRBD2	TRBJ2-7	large	TGCAGCGTTGCCGGGACTAGCGAACACTCCTACGAGCAGTACTTC	CSVAGTSEHSYEQYF
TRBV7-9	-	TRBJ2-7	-	-	CASSFGAGAYEQYF
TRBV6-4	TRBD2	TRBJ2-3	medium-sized	TGTGCCAGCAGTCCAACTAGCGGGGGACCAGATACGCAGTATTTT	CASSPTSGGPDTQYF
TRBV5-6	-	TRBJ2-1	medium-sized	TGTGCCAGTGGAGACTTCCAGACCGAGGGTTACAATGAGCAGTTCTTC	CASGDFQTEGYNEQFF
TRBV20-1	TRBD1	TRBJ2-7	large	TGCAGTGCTAGAGATTGGGACAGTTTCTCCTACGAGCAGTACTTC	CSARDWDSFSYEQYF
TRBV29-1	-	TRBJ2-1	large	TGCAGCGTTCCCACATGGAATGAGCAGTTCTTC	CSVPTWNEQFF
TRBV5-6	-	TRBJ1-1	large	TGTGCCAGCAGCCCGGAAAACAGCAATGAAGCTTTCTTT	CASSPENSNEAFF
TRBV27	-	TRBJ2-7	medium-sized	TGTGCCAGCCGTCTAACCACGAGCTCCTACGAGCAGTACTTC	CASRLTTSSYEQYF
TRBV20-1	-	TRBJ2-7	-	TGCAGTGCTAGAGGCCTGGACGAGGGACTGGGCCTCTACGAGCAGTACTTC	CSARGLDEGLGLYEQYF
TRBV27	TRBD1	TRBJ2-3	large	TGTGCCAGCAGTTGGGACAGGGGGTTTACAGATACGCAGTATTTT	CASSWDRGFTDTQYF
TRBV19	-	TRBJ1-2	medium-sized	TGTGCCAGTACCGATAAGACCTATGGCTACACCTTC	CASTDKTYGYTF
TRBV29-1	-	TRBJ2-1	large	TGCAGCGCTCTGACAGACTACAATGAGCAGTTCTTC	CSALTDYNEQFF
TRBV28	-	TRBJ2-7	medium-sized	TGTGCCAGCGCGCTCCTTGGGACGTCTATCGAGCAGTACTTC	CASALLGTSIEQYF
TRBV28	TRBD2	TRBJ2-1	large	TGTGCCAGCAGTCTCCACCCGGGAGGTGAGCAGTTCTTC	CASSLHPGGEQFF
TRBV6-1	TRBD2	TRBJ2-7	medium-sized	TGTGCCAGCAGTTCATCAGCGGGAGGGCCTGGCGAGCAGTACTTC	CASSSSAGGPGEQYF
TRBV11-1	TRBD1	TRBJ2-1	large	TGTGCCAGCAGCGCCCGACAGGGGGCGATCGACAATGAGCAGTTCTTC	CASSARQGAIDNEQFF
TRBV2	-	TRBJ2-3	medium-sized	TGTGCCAGTCCCCGGGACAGCACAGATACGCAGTATTTT	CASPRDSTDTQYF
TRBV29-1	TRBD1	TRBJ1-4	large	TGCAGCGTAACCGGACAGGCCTCCAACGAAAAACTGTTTTTT	CSVTGQASNEKLFF
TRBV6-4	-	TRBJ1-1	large	TGTGCCAGCAGCCCGGGACGGGAGAACACTGAAGCTTTCTTT	CASSPGRENTEAFF
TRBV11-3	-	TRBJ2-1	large	TGTGCCAGCAGCTTAGGGTCCTGGGCTGAGCAGTTCTTC	CASSLGSWAEQFF
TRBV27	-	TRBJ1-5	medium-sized	TGTGCCAGCAGTCAACAGGTTGCTGGCAATCAGCCCCAGCATTTT	CASSQQVAGNQPQHF
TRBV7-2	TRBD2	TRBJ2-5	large	TGTGCCAGCAGCTTAGAGCCTAGCGGGGGTCCCTCGGAGACCCAGTACTTC	CASSLEPSGGPSETQYF
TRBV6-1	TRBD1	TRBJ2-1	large	TGTGCCAGCAAGAAAGGGACAGGCTCCTACAATGAGCAGTTCTTC	CASKKGTGSYNEQFF
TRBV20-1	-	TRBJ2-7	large	TGCAGTGCTGGGCGCGACGAGCAGTACTTC	CSAGRDEQYF
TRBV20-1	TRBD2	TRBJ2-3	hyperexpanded	TGCAGTGCTAGCGGGGGGGCCTTGGGAGATACGCAGTATTTT	CSASGGALGDTQYF